The 18 T cell receptor beta chains below were found in one sample sequenced in a study of control samples from healthy donors and cancer patients (dated by TCRdb to the early 2020s). Libraries came from the immunoSEQ multiplex PCR assay. TCRdb stores this immuneACCESS table with in-frame sequences only. Part of the clones is absent; in the studies checked, under half of the shortfall reflects unresolved V genes, and no reason is known for the rest. The sample includes about 180,000 clones, with roughly 90% observed a single time. The ten most abundant clones make up 1.1% to 1.5% of the sample. Sequenced input: blood. The origin of the receptors is a woman aged 45-65 years in good health.

The J gene is TRBJ1-3, the V gene TRBV9, with D tentatively TRBD1 (6 bases). This CDR3 spans 16 amino acids. Germline V CDR1 and CDR2: SGDLS, YYNGEE. Trimming took off 4 bases at V and 7 bases at J, with 21 bases between the two ends. The chain's CDR3 is CASSPDGGLRLNTIYF. For the CDR3, the DNA is TGTGCCAGCAGCCCAGACGGGGGGCTGAGATTGAACACCATATATTTT. Full variable domain (missing parts from reference TRBV9 and TRBJ1-3): DSGVTQTPKHLITATGQRVTLRCSPRSGDLSVYWYQQSLDQGLQFLIQYYNGEERAKGNILERFSAQQFPDLHSELNLSSLELGDSALYFCASSPDGGLRLNTIYFGEGSWLTVV.

This clone was found once. The chain links TRBV7-2 to TRBJ2-7; D unresolved. Germline-derived CDR1 and CDR2 are SGHTA and FQGNSA. Deletions cut 5 bases from V and 3 bases from J, with 14 bases between. CDR3 length equals 14 residues. Written as DNA, the CDR3 is TGTGCCAGCAGCCCGGCCTCGGGTATCTACGAGCAGTACTTC. Its protein product is CASSPASGIYEQYF.

This clone turned up a few times. This CDR3 is CASSLVAKPDSDTQYF. The CDR3 DNA reads TGCGCCAGCAGCTTGGTGGCAAAACCAGACTCAGATACGCAGTATTTT. The rearrangement joins TRBV5-1 to TRBJ2-3; D gene ambiguous. CDR1 and CDR2 from the germline V gene are SGHRS and YFSETQ. V was cut by 0 bases and J by 4 bases, with 15 bases left in between. This CDR3 spans 16 amino acids.

The CDR3 region is CASSFGTNTGELFF. CDR3 coding DNA: TGTGCCAGCAGTTTCGGGACGAACACCGGGGAGCTGTTTTTT. This chain connects TRBV3-1 (or the pseudogene TRBV3-2) to TRBJ2-2; D is perhaps TRBD2 (5 bases). The CDR3 consists of 14 residues. V was pared by 6 bases and J by 0 bases, with 8 bases between. Per germline, CDR1 LGHDT and CDR2 YNNKEL (reference sequence).

The CDR3 sequence: CASSYWGGNQPQHF. CDR3 coding DNA: TGTGCCAGCAGTTATTGGGGCGGCAATCAGCCCCAGCATTTT. V gene TRBV6-2 or TRBV6-3 combines with J gene TRBJ1-5, with a weak D call TRBD1 (5 bases). CDR1 MNHEY and CDR2 SVGEGT come from the germline V gene. V lost 3 bases and J 2 bases, leaving 8 bases between the germline ends. This CDR3 has 14 residues.

The chain has TRBV6-5 and TRBJ1-3; 9 bases fit TRBD1. Germline assignment: CDR1 MNHEY and CDR2 SVGAGI. This CDR3 comprises 15 residues. Losses at the gene ends were 5 bases for V and 4 bases for J; bases not matched to a gene: 6. CDR3 residues: CASSPGQGRGNTIYF. CDR3 DNA sequence: TGTGCCAGCAGTCCGGGACAGGGAAGGGGAAACACCATATATTTT.

V gene TRBV11-2 combines with J gene TRBJ2-7; D is possibly TRBD1 or TRBD2 (7 bases each). V dropped 6 bases and J dropped 7 bases, with 10 bases sitting between them. Germline values: CDR1 SGHAT, CDR2 FQNNGV. The CDR3 totals 11 residues. The CDR3 region is CASSQGGEQYF. The CDR3 DNA reads TGTGCCAGCAGTCAGGGGGGGGAGCAGTACTTC.

This chain joins TRBV4-3 and TRBJ1-2, with 10 nucleotides matching TRBD1. The length of the CDR3 is 13 residues. The germline gives CDR1 LGHNA, CDR2 YSLEER. V gave up 3 bases and J gave up 9 bases; unmatched junction bases: 4. CDR3 DNA sequence: TGCGCCAGCAGCCAGGACAGGGGGGGGAGCTACACCTTC. This encodes CASSQDRGGSYTF.

This chain links TRBV20-1 with TRBJ1-1; D is undetermined. Germline V gene sequence: CDR1 DFQATT, CDR2 SNEGSKA (reference sequence). The CDR3 sequence is 11 residues long. Deletions cut 3 bases from V and 4 bases from J, with 6 bases between. Written as DNA, the CDR3 is TGCAGTGCTAGCAGGCCCACTGAAGCTTTCTTT. It codes for CSASRPTEAFF.

The chain employs TRBV4-2 and TRBJ1-5; D call uncertain. Per the germline V gene, CDR1 is LGHNA and CDR2 is YNFKEQ. CDR3 length equals 15 residues. V lost 0 bases and J 1 base, leaving 7 bases between the germline ends. CDR3 sequence: CASSQDPVSNQPQHF. DNA of the CDR3: TGTGCCAGCAGCCAAGATCCCGTGAGCAATCAGCCCCAGCATTTT.

The gene calls are TRBV11-2 and TRBJ1-1; TRBD1 might be the D (5 bases). The germline gives CDR1 SGHAT, CDR2 FQNNGV. The ends were cut back, 4 bases at V and 5 bases at J, with 14 bases in the middle. The CDR3 contains 14 residues. CDR3 residues: CASSSDRGRTEAFF. The DNA of the CDR3 is TGTGCCAGCAGCTCGGACCGGGGGAGGACTGAAGCTTTCTTT.

The rearrangement links TRBV2 to TRBJ1-5, with D maybe TRBD1 (5 bases). The CDR3 runs 15 residues. From germline, CDR1 is SNHLY and CDR2 FYNNEI. V gave up 5 bases and J gave up 1 base, with 12 bases separating them. CDR3 coding DNA: TGTGCCAGCAGTCCTGAGGCAGGGAGCAATCAGCCCCAGCATTTT. Protein product: CASSPEAGSNQPQHF.

CDR3 nucleotide sequence: TGTGCCAGTAGTATTCCCGGGACAGAATTCTATGGCTACACCTTC. Amino acids: CASSIPGTEFYGYTF. V gene TRBV19 combines with J gene TRBJ1-2; 7 nucleotides agree with TRBD1. The CDR3 runs 15 residues. The germline V gene has CDR1 LNHDA and CDR2 SQIVND (reference sequence). The trim removed 3 bases at V and 4 bases at J, leaving 8 bases unmatched.

In the case of this clone: At one boundary the junction diverges from the germline segment, which might be a read error. The chain is built from TRBV10-3 and TRBJ2-3; 7 bases agree with TRBD1. Per germline, CDR1 ENHRY and CDR2 SYGVKD. This CDR3 has 18 amino acids. CDR3 protein: CAISDTPQGVYSIDTQYF. The CDR3 nucleotides read TGTGCCATCAGTGACACCCCCCAGGGGGTGTATAGCATAGATACGCAGTATTTT.

This clone was recorded once. This sequence joins TRBV27 and TRBJ1-6; TRBD1 aligns across 8 bases. The J segment lost 0 bases and the V segment lost 3 bases, leaving 13 bases of the junction unmatched. CDR1 MNHEY and CDR2 SMNVEV come from the germline V gene (reference sequence). The CDR3 is 20 residues long. The CDR3 here is CASSFRPGQGGSSYNSPLHF. Here the CDR3 DNA reads TGTGCCAGCAGTTTCCGCCCCGGACAGGGAGGGAGCTCCTATAATTCACCCCTCCACTTT.

The count of this clone is one. This chain uses TRBV5-1 with TRBJ1-2; D uncertain. The CDR3 totals 14 residues. Trimming removed 0 bases from V and 6 bases from J, with 12 bases in between. Germline CDR1 and CDR2: SGHRS and YFSETQ. The CDR3 reads CASSLEAYPNGYTF. The CDR3 DNA reads as TGCGCCAGCAGCTTGGAAGCGTACCCAAATGGCTACACCTTC.

The chain links TRBV30 to TRBJ1-1, with D uncertain. The CDR3 spans 11 residues. V lost 5 bases and J 4 bases, leaving 8 bases between the germline ends. Germline lookup yields CDR1 GTSNPN and CDR2 SVGIG (reference sequence). CDR3 sequence reads: CAWGQGTEAFF. The CDR3 DNA follows: TGTGCCTGGGGCCAAGGCACTGAAGCTTTCTTT.

The rearrangement links TRBV9 to TRBJ2-7; D might be TRBD2 (5 bases). V gave up 1 base and J gave up 1 base, with 12 bases separating them. Germline CDR1 and CDR2: SGDLS and YYNGEE. CDR3 length: 15 amino acids. In DNA form, the CDR3 reads TGTGCCAGCAGCGTAACTCCGGAGGTGTCCTACGAGCAGTACTTC. Its protein is CASSVTPEVSYEQYF.